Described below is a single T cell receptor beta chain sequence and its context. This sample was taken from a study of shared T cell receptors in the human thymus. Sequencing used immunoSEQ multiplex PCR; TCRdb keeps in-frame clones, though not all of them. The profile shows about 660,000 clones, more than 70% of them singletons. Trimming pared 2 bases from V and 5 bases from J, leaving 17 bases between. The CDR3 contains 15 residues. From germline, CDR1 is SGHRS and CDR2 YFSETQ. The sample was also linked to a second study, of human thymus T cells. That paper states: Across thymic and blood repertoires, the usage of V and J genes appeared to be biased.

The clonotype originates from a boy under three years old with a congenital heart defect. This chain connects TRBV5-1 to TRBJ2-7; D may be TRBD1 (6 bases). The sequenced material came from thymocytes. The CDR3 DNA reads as TGCGCCAGCAGCTTTAACAGGGTAGCCTCTGACGAGCAGTACTTC. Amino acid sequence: CASSFNRVASDEQYF.